This is a list of T cell receptor beta chains from one sample in a study of blood T cells in healthy people across ages. Using its own MiXCR run on the 5' RACE reads, TCRdb lists one record per CDR3 protein. Among around 790,000 distinct CDR3 sequences, around 43% were seen once, and the ten largest hold approximately 20%. The sequencing input was blood. Receptors originate from a man in his sixties in good health. CDR3s include the opening cysteine and the closing phenylalanine or tryptophan. A D gene is named only where the DNA matches it firmly. Clone size is given for some rows only: seen once, a few or many times, or a class if the clone is expanded.

J gene	V gene	D gene	clone size	CDR3 DNA	CDR3 protein
TRBJ2-7	TRBV20-1	.	few	TGCAGTGCTCCCTTCGGGGGACACGAGCAGTACTTC	CSAPFGGHEQYF
TRBJ1-2	TRBV7-2	TRBD1	.	TGTGCCAGCAGCATTATAGACAGGGTTTATGGCTACACCTTC	CASSIIDRVYGYTF
TRBJ2-2	TRBV28	.	.	TGTGCCAGCAGTTTAAAGGGGCCGCGTACCGGGGAGCTGTTTTTT	CASSLKGPRTGELFF
TRBJ2-2	TRBV12-3/TRBV12-4	.	.	TGTGCCAGCAGCCCTGGTGACTACACCGGGGAGCTGTTTTTT	CASSPGDYTGELFF
TRBJ1-6	TRBV6-2/TRBV6-3	.	once	TGTGCCAGCAGTCTCCCAGACAGACTCCACGATTCACCCCTCCACTTT	CASSLPDRLHDSPLHF
TRBJ2-2	TRBV5-1	.	.	TGCGCCAGCAGCTTCAGTGGCAGCACGAACACCGGGGAGCTGTTTTTT	CASSFSGSTNTGELFF
TRBJ1-2	TRBV25-1	.	.	TGTGCCAGCAGTGAACCTGGGATCCGAGGCTACACCTTC	CASSEPGIRGYTF
TRBJ2-7	TRBV5-1	TRBD2	.	TGCGCCAGCAGCCAGACAGGCGGGGGGTACAATGAGCAGTACTTC	CASSQTGGGYNEQYF
TRBJ2-1	TRBV6-1	TRBD2	.	TGTGCCAGCAGGGAACTAGCGGGGTACAATGAGCAGTTCTTC	CASRELAGYNEQFF
TRBJ2-1	TRBV12-3/TRBV12-4	.	.	TGTGCCAGCAGTTTTAGTCAGTCGGTCGTGCAGTTCTTC	CASSFSQSVVQFF
TRBJ2-5	TRBV7-2	.	.	TGTGCCAGCAGCAGGGTTTTTGGCCAGGGAGAGACCCAGTACTTC	CASSRVFGQGETQYF
TRBJ2-1	TRBV7-8	TRBD2	few	TGTGCCAGCAGCCCGACTAGCGGGGGGCCAAGACTCAATGAGCAGTTCTTC	CASSPTSGGPRLNEQFF
TRBJ2-1	TRBV10-3	.	.	TGTGCCATCAGTATCACGGGTGAGCAGTTCTTC	CAISITGEQFF
TRBJ2-7	TRBV6-2/TRBV6-3	.	.	TGTGCCAGCAGTGCTGTATCCGGGACGCCGTCCTACGAGCAGTACTTC	CASSAVSGTPSYEQYF
TRBJ2-3	TRBV5-1	.	.	TGCGCCAGCAGCTTCTCAACGGGGATCACAGATACGCAGTATTTT	CASSFSTGITDTQYF
TRBJ1-2	TRBV20-1	.	few	TGCAGTCAAAAGTTAGGGGGGCTCGGCTATGGCTACACCTTC	CSQKLGGLGYGYTF
TRBJ2-5	TRBV20-1	.	.	TGCAGTGCGGGGGAGGGGGGGCGGTCTAGAGAGACCCAGTACTTC	CSAGEGGRSRETQYF
TRBJ2-7	TRBV7-9	.	.	TGTGCCAGCAGTTATAATAGTAGAGACTACGAGCAGTACTTC	CASSYNSRDYEQYF
TRBJ1-1	TRBV7-2	.	few	TGTGCCAGCAGCTTAATGGCGAGGGGGACTGAAGCTTTCTTT	CASSLMARGTEAFF
TRBJ2-7	TRBV12-3/TRBV12-4	TRBD1	few	TGTGCCAGCAGCGTCCTTGACAGGGGCTCCTACGAGCAGTACTTC	CASSVLDRGSYEQYF
TRBJ2-5	TRBV7-9	TRBD2	.	TGTGCCAGCAGCCCATGGACTAGCGTAAACCAAGAGACCCAGTACTTC	CASSPWTSVNQETQYF
TRBJ2-1	TRBV9	TRBD2	.	TGTGCCAGCAGCGCCCAAGCGGGGACGTACAATGAGCAGTTCTTC	CASSAQAGTYNEQFF
TRBJ2-7	TRBV3-1	.	.	TGTGCCAGCAGCCGGGCAGCGACCGAGCAGTACTTC	CASSRAATEQYF
TRBJ2-5	TRBV6-5	.	few	TGTGCCAGCAGGTCCCACAGGGAGCGGACCCAGTACTTC	CASRSHRERTQYF
TRBJ1-3	TRBV6-6	.	.	TGTGCCACCTCCAGGGCAGGGACTGGAAACACCATATATTTT	CATSRAGTGNTIYF
TRBJ2-1	TRBV11-2	TRBD1	many	TGTGCCAGCAGCTTACAGGGGGCCTACAATGAGCAGTTCTTC	CASSLQGAYNEQFF
TRBJ1-2	TRBV7-2	TRBD1	.	TGTGCCAGCAGCTTAGAGGGGACAGGCGCCTATGGCTACACCTTC	CASSLEGTGAYGYTF
TRBJ2-3	TRBV4-1	.	.	TGCGCCAGCAGCCAAAGGCTAGGGAGGAACATGTCCGCAGATACGCAGTATTTT	CASSQRLGRNMSADTQYF
TRBJ1-1	TRBV4-3	TRBD1	.	TGCGCCAGCAGCCAATTGACAGGGGCCACTGAAGCTTTCTTT	CASSQLTGATEAFF
TRBJ1-5	TRBV12-3/TRBV12-4	TRBD1	.	TGTGCCAGCAGCCCGGACAGGTTGAGCAATCAGCCCCAGCATTTT	CASSPDRLSNQPQHF
TRBJ2-3	TRBV12-3/TRBV12-4	TRBD2	once	TGTGCCAGCAGACCTCTAGCGGGAACTAGCACAGATACGCAGTATTTT	CASRPLAGTSTDTQYF
TRBJ2-1	TRBV21-1	.	.	TGTGCCAGCAGCAAAGATGTTCATGCTGAGCAGTTCTTC	CASSKDVHAEQFF
TRBJ2-2	TRBV13	.	.	TGTGCCAGCAGCTCCTTGACAGGCGGGGAGCTGTTTTTT	CASSSLTGGELFF
TRBJ2-5	TRBV12-5	.	.	TGTGCTAGTGGTTTGGACCCTGATTCAGAGACCCAGTACTTC	CASGLDPDSETQYF
TRBJ1-1	TRBV10-3	.	few	TGTGCCGCCCGTGGAGAATCTTACACTGAAGCTTTCTTT	CAARGESYTEAFF
TRBJ2-5	TRBV5-1	.	.	TGCGCCAGCAGCCGAGTAACGGCTGGGGGGCCCGGAGAGACCCAGTACTTC	CASSRVTAGGPGETQYF
TRBJ2-7	TRBV20-1	.	.	TGCAGTGCTATGGGAAAGGGTGGGCAGTACTTC	CSAMGKGGQYF